This T cell receptor (beta chain) was found in a study of cytomegalovirus exposure and HLA in healthy donors. The CDR3 consists of 13 residues. V shed 4 bases and J shed 3 bases, with 10 bases lying between them. The V gene's germline CDR1 is SGHRS and CDR2 YFSETQ. Use of 60 Vbeta and 13 Jbeta primers characterized the PCR. Source study methods: Per a later analysis, the number of unique TCR beta chains was approximately 73 million, of which about 10 million were shared. The table came from immunoSEQ multiplex PCR; TCRdb's copy has only in-frame clones and leaves some out. The D gene and trimming were derived from the DNA, and the V and J assignments and clone size from that table. Of about 180,000 clones listed, approximately 84% are singletons.

Material: PBMCs. The V and J genes are TRBV5-1 and TRBJ1-1; D is unresolved. The receptor was isolated from a girl between 10 and 17 years old in good health and CMV-seropositive. CDR3 in amino acids: CASSPSRDTEAFF. The CDR3 bases are TGCGCCAGCAGCCCCAGCCGGGACACTGAAGCTTTCTTT.